A single sample is the source of the 32 T cell receptor beta chains below, sequenced in a study of cytotoxic CD8 clonotypes in ibrutinib-treated CLL listed by TCRdb under 2021. In the paper's terms, the time point label means: 20 to 30 months on ibrutinib. The receptor library was made with the immunoSEQ multiplex PCR assay. The table comes from immuneACCESS by way of TCRdb, which keeps in-frame sequences with V and J called. Part of the clones is missing from these tables; in studies checked, under half for an unresolved V gene and the rest for unknown reasons. The sample table records about 160,000 clones; 84% of these occur just once. Together, the top ten hold about 5% of the sample. This sample comprised PBMCs, obtained after 24 months of ibrutinib treatment. These TCRs come from a human donor with chronic lymphocytic leukemia.

The gene calls are TRBV5-1 and TRBJ1-1; D possibly corresponds to TRBD1 (6 bases). The germline V and J ends were trimmed by 5 bases and 2 bases, with 13 bases remaining between them. Germline CDR1 is SGHRS and CDR2 is YFSETQ. This CDR3 comprises 14 residues. This CDR3 reads CASSYSRGNTEAFF. DNA of the CDR3: TGCGCCAGCAGTTACAGCAGGGGAAACACTGAAGCTTTCTTT.

The chain combines TRBV7-3 with TRBJ1-1; 9 nucleotides agree with TRBD1. CDR1 and CDR2 from the germline V gene are SGHTA and FQGTGA. This CDR3 region has 16 residues. The V gene end was trimmed by 1 base and the J gene end by 5 bases; junction bases not matched to a gene: 8. CDR3 protein: CASSLMPQGARTEAFF. In DNA form, the CDR3 reads TGTGCCAGCAGCTTAATGCCACAGGGGGCGCGGACTGAAGCTTTCTTT.

The chain is built from TRBV27 and TRBJ1-5, with a weak D call TRBD1 (5 bases). The germline V gene has CDR1 MNHEY and CDR2 SMNVEV (reference sequence). The CDR3 extends over 13 amino acids. V was trimmed by 6 bases and J by 10 bases, leaving 16 bases between them. DNA for the CDR3: TGTGCCAGCAGCTGGGGCCGCTTGTTTCCCCAGCATTTT. This translates into CASSWGRLFPQHF.

This rearrangement joins TRBV25-1 to TRBJ2-1, with 7 positions matching TRBD2. The J segment lost 7 bases and the V segment lost 1 base, leaving 10 bases of the junction unmatched. The CDR3 has 16 residues. Germline V gives CDR1 MGHDK, CDR2 SYGVNS. CDR3 nucleotide sequence: TGTGCCAGCAGTGAATTTGGGGGAGGGCCTAGGAATGAGCAGTTCTTC. This translates into CASSEFGGGPRNEQFF.

The chain couples TRBV7-6 to TRBJ1-5; TRBD1 matches at 7 bases. The V segment lost 5 bases and the J segment 6 bases; nucleotides outside the gene matches: 1. Looked up from germline, CDR1 is SGHVS and CDR2 is FNYEAQ. CDR3 size: 12 residues. CDR3 in DNA: TGTGCCAGCAGCCAGGGGGGTCAGCCCCAGCATTTT. As protein: CASSQGGQPQHF.

The genes are TRBV15 and TRBJ2-7; D is tentatively TRBD1 or TRBD2 (5 bases each). The V and J ends lost 0 bases and 9 bases respectively, with 15 bases between them. This CDR3 is built from 14 residues. CDR1 LNHNV and CDR2 YYDKDF come from the germline V gene (reference sequence). The CDR3 DNA reads TGTGCCACCAGCAGAGATAGGGACGGTCTACTGCAGTACTTC. It codes for CATSRDRDGLLQYF.

V is TRBV7-9 and J is TRBJ2-2; 9 nucleotides agree with TRBD1. The CDR3 has 15 amino acids. The germline V gene has CDR1 SEHNR and CDR2 FQNEAQ (reference sequence). V gave up 6 bases and J gave up 5 bases; unmatched junction bases: 7. Written as DNA, the CDR3 is TGTGCCAGCAGGAGACAGGGGGGAGAGACCGGGGAGCTGTTTTTT. Its protein is CASRRQGGETGELFF.

The chain carries TRBV23-1 and TRBJ1-5, with 7 bases aligning to TRBD1. TRBV23-1 belongs to the ORF category, with a function that is uncertain. The junction had 15 bases not matched to a gene; V was cut back by 3 bases and J by 7 bases. The CDR3 length is 17 residues. Written as DNA, the CDR3 is TGCGCCAGCAGTCAGAACTCCAAGGGACAGCGTCTACAGCCCCAGCATTTT. This translates into CASSQNSKGQRLQPQHF.

This rearrangement joins TRBV19 to TRBJ1-5; D perhaps matches TRBD1 (5 bases). Germline values: CDR1 LNHDA, CDR2 SQIVND (reference sequence). V dropped 5 bases and J dropped 2 bases, with 7 bases sitting between them. The CDR3 extends over 13 amino acids. CDR3 sequence: CASSGGGNQPQHF. CDR3 in DNA: TGTGCCAGTAGTGGGGGGGGCAATCAGCCCCAGCATTTT. Full variable domain (missing parts from reference TRBV19 and TRBJ1-5): DGGITQSPKYLFRKEGQNVTLSCEQNLNHDAMYWYRQDPGQGLRLIYYSQIVNDFQKGDIAEGYSVSREKKESFPLTVTSAQKNPTAFYLCASSGGGNQPQHFGDGTRLSIL.

The V and J genes are TRBV27 and TRBJ2-1; 9 bases match TRBD2. V lost 3 bases, J lost 4 bases, and 7 bases stayed unmatched. Germline loops: CDR1 MNHEY, CDR2 SMNVEV (reference sequence). The CDR3 runs to 16 residues. CDR3 loop: CASSLRLAATYNEQFF. As DNA, the CDR3 is TGTGCCAGCAGTTTGAGACTAGCGGCGACTTACAATGAGCAGTTCTTC.

The V call is TRBV2, the J call TRBJ2-1; unclear D gene. The CDR3 runs 14 residues. Germline assignment: CDR1 SNHLY and CDR2 FYNNEI. The ends were cut back, 4 bases at V and 0 bases at J, with 7 bases in the middle. The CDR3 region is CASSGLSSYNEQFF. The CDR3 nucleotides read TGTGCCAGCAGTGGCCTTAGCTCCTACAATGAGCAGTTCTTC.

The genes are TRBV5-1 and TRBJ2-1; D may be TRBD2 (6 bases). Germline lookup yields CDR1 SGHRS and CDR2 YFSETQ. This CDR3 is 14 amino acids long. V was shortened by 0 bases and J by 8 bases, with 12 bases between the two germline ends. As DNA, the CDR3 is TGCGCCAGCAGCTTGGGCCGCGGGGTCGATGAGCAGTTCTTC. As protein: CASSLGRGVDEQFF.

The genes are TRBV9 and TRBJ2-2; perhaps TRBD1 as D (5 bases). Per germline, CDR1 SGDLS and CDR2 YYNGEE. The V end was cut by 3 bases, the J end by 6 bases, with 15 bases between. The CDR3 loop spans 15 amino acids. The CDR3 loop reads CASSAGMGFAGELFF. The CDR3 region has the DNA TGTGCCAGCAGCGCAGGGATGGGGTTCGCCGGGGAGCTGTTTTTT.

J is TRBJ1-5 and V is TRBV19; D is ambiguous. V gave up 5 bases and J gave up 5 bases, with 7 bases separating them. From germline, CDR1 is LNHDA and CDR2 SQIVND (reference sequence). There are 12 residues in the CDR3. The CDR3 DNA follows: TGTGCCAGTAGTCGGGGTGATCAGCCCCAGCATTTT. Translation gives CASSRGDQPQHF.

The J gene is TRBJ2-6, the V gene TRBV7-6; TRBD2 matches 7 bases. The CDR3 extends over 15 amino acids. Germline loops: CDR1 SGHVS, CDR2 FNYEAQ. The V gene end was trimmed by 8 bases and the J gene end by 2 bases; junction bases not matched to a gene: 6. In DNA form, the CDR3 reads TGTGCCAGCGCGCCGGGGGGAACTGGGGCCAACGTCCTGACTTTC. This sequence encodes CASAPGGTGANVLTF.

This rearrangement joins TRBV6-6 to TRBJ1-1, with D uncertain. The V gene's germline CDR1 is MNHNY and CDR2 SVGAGI (reference sequence). The CDR3 extends over 13 amino acids. V dropped 6 bases and J dropped 0 bases, with 8 bases sitting between them. CDR3 nucleotides: TGTGCCAGCAGGACCCAGGTGAACACTGAAGCTTTCTTT. It is translated as CASRTQVNTEAFF.

The V call is TRBV18, the J call TRBJ1-5; possible D gene TRBD1, 6 bases. Germline-derived CDR1 and CDR2 are KGHSH and LQKENI. V was clipped by 1 base and J by 4 bases, with 14 bases between them. This CDR3 region has 16 residues. The CDR3 region has the DNA TGTGCCAGCTCACCACGAGCAGGGGACGGGAATCAGCCCCAGCATTTT. Translation gives CASSPRAGDGNQPQHF.

The chain recombines TRBV5-4 with TRBJ1-2; TRBD1 matches at 7 bases. Germline lookup yields CDR1 SGHNT and CDR2 YYREEE (reference sequence). The V and J ends lost 0 bases and 3 bases, in that order; junction bases with no gene match: 2. The CDR3 is made up of 14 amino acids. CDR3 in DNA: TGTGCCAGCAGCTTGGTAGACAGGGACTATGGCTACACCTTC. Translated: CASSLVDRDYGYTF.

This chain connects TRBV29-1 to TRBJ1-2; the D is unclear. Trimming removed 4 bases from V and 2 bases from J, with 8 bases in between. The CDR3 spans 12 residues. In germline, CDR1 is SQVTM, CDR2 ANQGSEA. The CDR3 sequence is CSVVGGNYGYTF. The CDR3 bases are TGCAGCGTTGTAGGCGGAAACTATGGCTACACCTTC.

The rearrangement joins TRBV21-1 to TRBJ1-1; the table's D call of TRBD1 was not tested on the DNA. TRBV21-1 is labeled a pseudogene. This CDR3 has 16 residues. CDR3 nucleotide sequence: TGTGCCAGCAGCACCGTAGGGGCGGACCCGAACACTGAAGCTTTCTTT. It codes for CASSTVGADPNTEAFF.

V and J are TRBV7-9 and TRBJ2-1; D unclear. V was clipped by 10 bases and J by 14 bases, with 12 bases between them. The CDR3 has 9 amino acids. Germline V gene lookup returns CDR1 SEHNR and CDR2 FQNEAQ (reference sequence). This CDR3 reads CATTEPEFF. The CDR3 DNA sequence: TGTGCCACCACCGAACCGGAGTTCTTC.

This chain connects TRBV6-5 to TRBJ1-4, with D hard to call. Germline CDR1 is MNHEY and CDR2 is SVGAGI. Deletions cut 2 bases from V and 0 bases from J, with 10 bases between. CDR3 size: 16 residues. DNA for the CDR3: TGTGCCAGCAGTTACGTAGCGGGAGCAACTAATGAAAAACTGTTTTTT. The encoded protein is CASSYVAGATNEKLFF.

The rearrangement joins TRBV18 to TRBJ1-1, with D uncertain. V lost 0 bases to trimming and J lost 3 bases, with 2 bases between them. The CDR3 is made up of 12 amino acids. Per germline, CDR1 KGHSH and CDR2 LQKENI. The CDR3 region has the DNA TGTGCCAGCTCACCACCTGACACTGAAGCTTTCTTT. This translates into CASSPPDTEAFF.

The table lists this clone with many counts. The chain recombines TRBV7-6 with TRBJ2-7; a weak D match, TRBD1 (6 bases). The CDR3 loop spans 16 amino acids. Germline assignment: CDR1 SGHVS and CDR2 FNYEAQ. V was cut by 1 base and J by 0 bases, with 13 bases left in between. The CDR3 region has the DNA TGTGCCAGCAGCTTAGACCGGGACAAACCCTCCTACGAGCAGTACTTC. Its protein is CASSLDRDKPSYEQYF.

The V gene is TRBV9, the J gene TRBJ2-2; D may be TRBD1 (6 bases). V was trimmed by 5 bases and J by 3 bases, leaving 11 bases between them. The V gene's germline CDR1 is SGDLS and CDR2 YYNGEE. This CDR3 spans 14 amino acids. This CDR3 reads CASRPGVDTGELFF. The CDR3 nucleotides are TGTGCCAGCAGACCAGGGGTCGACACCGGGGAGCTGTTTTTT.

The V call is TRBV5-1, the J call TRBJ2-5; 15 bases fit TRBD2. Germline CDR1 SGHRS, CDR2 YFSETQ. This CDR3 has 17 residues. The trim removed 3 bases at V and 2 bases at J, leaving 5 bases unmatched. The CDR3 DNA sequence: TGCGCCAGCAGCTACGGACTAGCGGGAGGGGGGCAAGAGACCCAGTACTTC. The encoded protein is CASSYGLAGGGQETQYF.

In this sample, this clone turned up a few times. The V and J genes are TRBV5-4 and TRBJ1-2; 8 bases are shared with TRBD1. V dropped 4 bases and J dropped 5; count of bases not matched to a gene: 7. Germline-derived CDR1 and CDR2 are SGHNT and YYREEE (reference sequence). The CDR3 spans 14 residues. CDR3 amino acids: CASSLPGQEYGYTF. Here the CDR3 DNA reads TGTGCCAGCAGCCTACCGGGACAGGAATATGGCTACACCTTC. The full variable domain, completed using reference TRBV5-4 and TRBJ1-2, is ETGVTQSPTHLIKTRGQQVTLRCSSQSGHNTVSWYQQALGQGPQFIFQYYREEENGRGNFPPRFSGLQFPNYSSELNVNALELDDSALYLCASSLPGQEYGYTFGSGTRLTVV.

J is TRBJ1-2 and V is TRBV13; 9 positions match TRBD1. Germline assignment: CDR1 PRHDT and CDR2 FYEKMQ (reference sequence). There are 15 residues in the CDR3. With 5 bases clipped from V and 4 bases from J, the junction kept 8 bases outside the gene matches. The CDR3 nucleotides are TGTGCCAGCAGCCAAACAGGGGGCGTAAGCTATGGCTACACCTTC. Its translation is CASSQTGGVSYGYTF.

This clone was observed at least ten times. CDR3 DNA: TGTGCCAGCAGTCCCCAATTCTACCGTAACTATGGCTACACCTTC. The encoded protein is CASSPQFYRNYGYTF. The chain recombines TRBV28 with TRBJ1-2, with D uncertain. The CDR3 consists of 15 residues. Deletions cut 5 bases from V and 1 base from J, with 14 bases between. The germline CDR1 and CDR2 sequences are MDHEN and SYDVKM.

This chain links TRBV5-4 with TRBJ2-3; 10 nucleotides line up with TRBD2. CDR1 and CDR2 (germline): SGHNT, YYREEE (reference sequence). Germline trimming cut 4 bases from V and 4 bases from J; bases unmatched to any gene: 6. The CDR3 sequence is 15 residues long. CDR3 loop: CASSHSGGRADTQYF. The CDR3 region has the DNA TGTGCCAGCAGCCATAGCGGGGGGAGGGCAGATACGCAGTATTTT.

This rearrangement joins TRBV6-6 to TRBJ1-5, with 8 bases lining up with TRBD1. Per germline, CDR1 MNHNY and CDR2 SVGAGI (reference sequence). V trimming: 5 bases; J trimming: 0 bases; junction bases outside the gene matches: 6. CDR3 length: 16 amino acids. Written as DNA, the CDR3 is TGTGCCAGCAGTAATGCGGGACAGGTTAGCAATCAGCCCCAGCATTTT. This codes for CASSNAGQVSNQPQHF.

The gene calls are TRBV7-8 and TRBJ1-1; D not resolved. This CDR3 comprises 13 residues. Germline CDR1 and CDR2: SGHVS and FQNEAQ. Between the trimmed V and J ends, which lost 5 bases and 2 bases, there was a span of 9 bases. CDR3 in DNA: TGTGCCAGCAGCATAAACCCAAACACTGAAGCTTTCTTT. It yields the protein CASSINPNTEAFF.